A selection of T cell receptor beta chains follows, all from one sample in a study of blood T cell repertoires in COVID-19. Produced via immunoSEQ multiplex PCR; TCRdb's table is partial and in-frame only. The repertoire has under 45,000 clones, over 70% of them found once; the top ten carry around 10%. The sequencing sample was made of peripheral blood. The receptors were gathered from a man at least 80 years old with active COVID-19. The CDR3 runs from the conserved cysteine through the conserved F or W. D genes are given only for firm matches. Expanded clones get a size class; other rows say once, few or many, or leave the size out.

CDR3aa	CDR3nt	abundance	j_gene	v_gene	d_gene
CASTGGTTREKLFF	TGTGCCAGTACGGGGGGAACGACACGGGAAAAACTGTTTTTT	.	TRBJ1-4	TRBV19	.
CASVRDRLGTGELFF	TGTGCCAGTGTTCGGGACAGGTTGGGAACCGGGGAGCTGTTTTTT	.	TRBJ2-2	TRBV28	TRBD1
CATSASQETQYF	TGTGCCACCAGTGCCTCGCAAGAGACCCAGTACTTC	.	TRBJ2-5	TRBV24-1	.
CASSQEPFGTGTYEQYF	TGCGCCAGCAGCCAAGAGCCCTTCGGGACAGGGACCTACGAGCAGTACTTC	.	TRBJ2-7	TRBV4-1	TRBD1
CSVEKGASGNTIYF	TGCAGCGTTGAAAAGGGGGCATCTGGAAACACCATATATTTT	few	TRBJ1-3	TRBV29-1	TRBD1
CASRPSGNSYEQYF	TGTGCCAGCAGGCCCTCGGGAAACTCCTACGAGCAGTACTTC	.	TRBJ2-7	TRBV7-9	.
CASSPFLADEKLFF	TGTGCCAGCAGCCCTTTTTTGGCCGATGAAAAACTGTTTTTT	.	TRBJ1-4	TRBV7-9	.
CTSSSGVLTSGRGDEQFF	TGCACCAGCAGCAGCGGGGTTTTGACTAGCGGGAGAGGGGATGAGCAGTTCTTC	.	TRBJ2-1	TRBV1	.
CASSLATGTGFIEQYF	TGCGCCAGCAGCTTGGCAACCGGGACAGGTTTTATAGAGCAGTACTTC	.	TRBJ2-7	TRBV5-1	TRBD1
CASSLPRAGRNTDTQYF	TGTGCCAGCAGCCTACCGCGGGCAGGGAGGAACACAGATACGCAGTATTTT	.	TRBJ2-3	TRBV12-1	.
CASRFRELPQETQYF	TGTGCCAGCCGCTTCCGAGAGCTACCCCAAGAGACCCAGTACTTC	few	TRBJ2-5	TRBV6-5	.
CASEGLATYEQYF	TGTGCCAGCGAGGGACTAGCTACCTACGAGCAGTACTTC	.	TRBJ2-7	TRBV28	TRBD2
CASSLGTPRTDTQYF	TGTGCCAGCAGCTTGGGGACTCCTCGCACAGATACGCAGTATTTT	.	TRBJ2-3	TRBV5-4	.
CATSDFYSGKSYNEQFF	TGTGCCACCAGTGATTTTTACAGCGGGAAATCCTACAATGAGCAGTTCTTC	.	TRBJ2-1	TRBV24-1	TRBD2
CASSQFQGSNEKLFF	TGTGCCAGCAGCCAATTCCAGGGGTCTAATGAAAAACTGTTTTTT	.	TRBJ1-4	TRBV3-1/TRBV3-2	.
CAWQPGGLGNTIYF	TGTGCCTGGCAGCCCGGCGGGTTAGGAAACACCATATATTTT	.	TRBJ1-3	TRBV30	.
CASSYGRGGQSYEQYF	TGTGCCAGCAGTTATGGTCGGGGGGGACAGAGCTACGAGCAGTACTTC	.	TRBJ2-7	TRBV6-6	.
CASSLGAGGSYNEQFF	TGTGCCAGCAGCTTGGGGGCGGGAGGGTCCTACAATGAGCAGTTCTTC	.	TRBJ2-1	TRBV5-4	TRBD2
CASRQGGNEQFF	TGTGCCAGCAGACAGGGGGGCAATGAGCAGTTCTTC	.	TRBJ2-1	TRBV2	TRBD1
CASSPQGRREKLFF	TGTGCCAGCAGCCCCCAGGGGAGAAGGGAAAAACTGTTTTTT	.	TRBJ1-4	TRBV9	.
CASSRRRHSGEKLFF	TGTGCCAGCAGTCGTCGGAGGCACAGCGGTGAAAAACTGTTTTTT	.	TRBJ1-4	TRBV6-5	.
CASDLAEGAYGELFF	TGTGCCAGCGACCTCGCAGAGGGGGCGTACGGGGAGCTGTTTTTT	once	TRBJ2-2	TRBV5-6	TRBD1
CATSLTGGGSYEQYF	TGTGCCACCAGCTTAACCGGGGGGGGGTCCTACGAGCAGTACTTC	once	TRBJ2-7	TRBV15	TRBD2
CASSQEPWDRGGIQYF	TGCGCCAGCAGCCAAGAACCCTGGGACAGGGGAGGCATTCAGTACTTC	once	TRBJ2-4	TRBV4-3	TRBD1
CASSLKGVGANVLTF	TGCGCCAGCAGCCTGAAGGGGGTTGGGGCCAACGTCCTGACTTTC	.	TRBJ2-6	TRBV4-3	.
CASSVGTGAYGYTF	TGTGCCAGCAGCGTAGGTACAGGCGCCTATGGCTACACCTTC	.	TRBJ1-2	TRBV9	.